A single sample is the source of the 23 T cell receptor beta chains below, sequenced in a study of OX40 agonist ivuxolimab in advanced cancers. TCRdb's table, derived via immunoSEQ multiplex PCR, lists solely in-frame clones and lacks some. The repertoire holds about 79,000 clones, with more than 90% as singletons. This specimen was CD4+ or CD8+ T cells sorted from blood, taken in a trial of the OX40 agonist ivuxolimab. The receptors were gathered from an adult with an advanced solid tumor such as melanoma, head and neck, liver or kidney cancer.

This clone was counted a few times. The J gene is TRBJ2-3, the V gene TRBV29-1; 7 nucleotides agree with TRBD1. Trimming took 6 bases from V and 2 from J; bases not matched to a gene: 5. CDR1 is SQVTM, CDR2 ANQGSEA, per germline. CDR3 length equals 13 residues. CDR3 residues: CSVYRGSTDTQYF. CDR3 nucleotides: TGCAGCGTCTACAGGGGATCCACAGATACGCAGTATTTT.

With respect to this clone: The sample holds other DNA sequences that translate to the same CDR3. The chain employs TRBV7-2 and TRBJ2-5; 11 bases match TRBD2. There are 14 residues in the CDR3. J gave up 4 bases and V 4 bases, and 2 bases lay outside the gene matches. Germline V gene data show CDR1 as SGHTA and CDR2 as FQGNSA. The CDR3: CASSSGLAGETQYF. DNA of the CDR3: TGTGCCAGCAGCTCAGGACTAGCGGGAGAGACCCAGTACTTC.

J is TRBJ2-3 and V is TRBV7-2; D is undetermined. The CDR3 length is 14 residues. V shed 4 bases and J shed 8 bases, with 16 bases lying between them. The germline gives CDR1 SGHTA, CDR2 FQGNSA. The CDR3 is CASSSRTGGSTQYF. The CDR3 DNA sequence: TGTGCCAGCAGCTCACGGACCGGTGGCTCTACGCAGTATTTT.

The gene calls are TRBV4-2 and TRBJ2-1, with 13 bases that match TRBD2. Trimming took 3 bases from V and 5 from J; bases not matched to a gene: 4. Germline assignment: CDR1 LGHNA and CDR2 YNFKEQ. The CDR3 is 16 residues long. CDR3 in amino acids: CASSHGLAGENNEQFF. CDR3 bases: TGTGCCAGCAGCCATGGACTAGCGGGAGAGAACAATGAGCAGTTCTTC.

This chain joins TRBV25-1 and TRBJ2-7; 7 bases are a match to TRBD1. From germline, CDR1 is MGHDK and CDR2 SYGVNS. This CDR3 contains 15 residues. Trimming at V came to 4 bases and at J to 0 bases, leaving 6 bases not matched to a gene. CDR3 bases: TGTGCCAGCAGTGTACGCAGGGGGAGCTCCTACGAGCAGTACTTC. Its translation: CASSVRRGSSYEQYF.

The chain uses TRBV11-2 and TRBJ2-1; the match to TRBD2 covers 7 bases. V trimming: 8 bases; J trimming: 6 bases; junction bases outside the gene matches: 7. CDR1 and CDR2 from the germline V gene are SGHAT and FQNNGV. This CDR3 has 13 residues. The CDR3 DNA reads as TGTGCCAGCGGGCGGGAGAGGGTCAATGAGCAGTTCTTC. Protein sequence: CASGRERVNEQFF.

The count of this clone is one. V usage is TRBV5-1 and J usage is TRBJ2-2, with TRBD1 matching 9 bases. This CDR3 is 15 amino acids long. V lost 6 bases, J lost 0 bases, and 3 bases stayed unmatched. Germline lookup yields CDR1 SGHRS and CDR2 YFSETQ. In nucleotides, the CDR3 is TGCGCCAGCACCCGGGACAGGGCGAACACCGGGGAGCTGTTTTTT. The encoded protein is CASTRDRANTGELFF.

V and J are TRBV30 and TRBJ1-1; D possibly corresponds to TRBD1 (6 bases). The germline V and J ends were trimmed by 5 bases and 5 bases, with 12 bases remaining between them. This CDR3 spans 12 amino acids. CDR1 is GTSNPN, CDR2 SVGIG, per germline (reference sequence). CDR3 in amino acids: CAWQQGGTEAFF. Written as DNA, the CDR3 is TGTGCCTGGCAACAGGGTGGGACTGAAGCTTTCTTT.

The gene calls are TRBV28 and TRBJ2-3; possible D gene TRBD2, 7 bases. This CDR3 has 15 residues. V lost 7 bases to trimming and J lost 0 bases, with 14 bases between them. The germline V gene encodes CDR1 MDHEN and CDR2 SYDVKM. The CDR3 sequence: CASTKSGTSTDTQYF. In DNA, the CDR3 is TGTGCCAGCACCAAAAGCGGGACAAGCACAGATACGCAGTATTTT. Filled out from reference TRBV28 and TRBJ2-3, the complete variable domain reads DVKVTQSSRYLVKRTGEKVFLECVQDMDHENMFWYRQDPGLGLRLIYFSYDVKMKEKGDIPEGYSVSREKKERFSLILESASTNQTSMYLCASTKSGTSTDTQYFGPGTRLTVL.

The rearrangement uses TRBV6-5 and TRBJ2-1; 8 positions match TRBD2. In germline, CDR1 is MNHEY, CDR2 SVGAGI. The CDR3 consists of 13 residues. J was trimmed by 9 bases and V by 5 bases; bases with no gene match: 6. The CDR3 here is CASSTPSGGEQFF. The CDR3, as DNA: TGTGCCAGCAGTACCCCCAGCGGGGGTGAGCAGTTCTTC.

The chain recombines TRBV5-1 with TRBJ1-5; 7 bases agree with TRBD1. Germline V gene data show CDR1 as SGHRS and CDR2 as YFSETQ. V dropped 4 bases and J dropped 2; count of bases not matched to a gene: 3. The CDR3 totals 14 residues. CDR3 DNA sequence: TGCGCCAGCAGCACCGGGACAGGCAATCAGCCCCAGCATTTT. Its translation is CASSTGTGNQPQHF. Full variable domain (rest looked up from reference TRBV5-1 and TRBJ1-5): KAGVTQTPRYLIKTRGQQVTLSCSPISGHRSVSWYQQTPGQGLQFLFEYFSETQRNKGNFPGRFSGRQFSNSRSEMNVSTLELGDSALYLCASSTGTGNQPQHFGDGTRLSIL.

As DNA, the CDR3 is TGTGCCAGCAGGGGACAGGGTAACTCAGATACGCAGTATTTT. This codes for CASRGQGNSDTQYF. J is TRBJ2-3 and V is TRBV6-1, with 9 bases fitting TRBD1. V lost 6 bases and J lost 4; bases outside the gene matches: 5. CDR3 length equals 14 residues. Per the germline V gene, CDR1 is MNHNS and CDR2 is SASEGT.

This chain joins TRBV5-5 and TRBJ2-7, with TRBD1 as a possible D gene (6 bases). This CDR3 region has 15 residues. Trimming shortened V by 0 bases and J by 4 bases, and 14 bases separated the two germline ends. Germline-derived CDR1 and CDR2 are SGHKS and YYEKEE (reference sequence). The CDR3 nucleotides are TGTGCCAGCAGCTTGGTGGGCAGGGGCCTGTACGAGCAGTACTTC. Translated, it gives CASSLVGRGLYEQYF.

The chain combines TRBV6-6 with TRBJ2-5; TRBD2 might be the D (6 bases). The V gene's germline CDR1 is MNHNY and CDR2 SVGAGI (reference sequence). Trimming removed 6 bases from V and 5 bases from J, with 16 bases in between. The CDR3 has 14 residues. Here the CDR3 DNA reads TGTGCCAGCAGCCCGGGACTCCAACGGGAGACCCAGTACTTC. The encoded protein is CASSPGLQRETQYF.

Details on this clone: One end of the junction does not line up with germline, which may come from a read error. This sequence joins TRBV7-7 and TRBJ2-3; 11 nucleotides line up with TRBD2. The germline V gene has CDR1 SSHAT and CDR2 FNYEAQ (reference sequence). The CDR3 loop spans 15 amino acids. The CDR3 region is CASSALAGGGDTQYF. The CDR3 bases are TGTGCTAGCAGCGCTCTAGCGGGAGGAGGAGATACGCAGTATTTT.

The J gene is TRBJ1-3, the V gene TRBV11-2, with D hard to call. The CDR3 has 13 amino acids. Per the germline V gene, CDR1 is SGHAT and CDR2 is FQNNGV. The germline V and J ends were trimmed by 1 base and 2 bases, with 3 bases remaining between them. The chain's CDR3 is CASSLVAGNTIYF. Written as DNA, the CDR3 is TGTGCCAGCAGCTTAGTTGCTGGAAACACCATATATTTT.

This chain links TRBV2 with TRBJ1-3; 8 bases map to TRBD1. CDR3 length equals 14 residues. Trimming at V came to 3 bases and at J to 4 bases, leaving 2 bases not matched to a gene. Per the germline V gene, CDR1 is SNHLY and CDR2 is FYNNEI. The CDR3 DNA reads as TGTGCCAGCAGTGATAACAGGGGGGGAAACACCATATATTTT. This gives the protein CASSDNRGGNTIYF.

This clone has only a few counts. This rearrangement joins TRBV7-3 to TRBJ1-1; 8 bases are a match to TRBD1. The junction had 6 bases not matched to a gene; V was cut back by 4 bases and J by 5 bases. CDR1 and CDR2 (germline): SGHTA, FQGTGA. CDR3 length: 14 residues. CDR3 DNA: TGTGCCAGCAGCTCGACAGGGGATCTTACTGAAGCTTTCTTT. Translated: CASSSTGDLTEAFF. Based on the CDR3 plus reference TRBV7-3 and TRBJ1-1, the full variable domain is GAGVSQTPSNKVTEKGKYVELRCDPISGHTALYWYRQSLGQGPEFLIYFQGTGAADDSGLPNDRFFAVRPEGSVSTLKIQRTERGDSAVYLCASSSTGDLTEAFFGQGTRLTVV.

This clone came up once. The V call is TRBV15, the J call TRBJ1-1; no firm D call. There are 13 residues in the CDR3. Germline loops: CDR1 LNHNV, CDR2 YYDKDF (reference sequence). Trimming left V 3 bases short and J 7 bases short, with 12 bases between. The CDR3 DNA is TGTGCCACCAGCAGGGCAGGAGCAAGTGAAGCTTTCTTT. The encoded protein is CATSRAGASEAFF.

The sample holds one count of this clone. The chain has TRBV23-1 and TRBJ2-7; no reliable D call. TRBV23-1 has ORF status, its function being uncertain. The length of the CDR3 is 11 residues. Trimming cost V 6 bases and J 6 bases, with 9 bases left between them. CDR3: CASSQEIEQYF. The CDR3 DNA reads TGCGCCAGCAGCCAGGAGATCGAGCAGTACTTC.

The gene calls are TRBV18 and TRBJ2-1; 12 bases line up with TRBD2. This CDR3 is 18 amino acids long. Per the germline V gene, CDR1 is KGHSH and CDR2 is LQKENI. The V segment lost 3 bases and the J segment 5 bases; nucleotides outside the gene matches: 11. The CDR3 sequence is CASSPTLAGGPKDNEQFF. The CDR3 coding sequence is TGTGCCAGCTCACCTACCCTAGCGGGAGGGCCCAAGGACAATGAGCAGTTCTTC.

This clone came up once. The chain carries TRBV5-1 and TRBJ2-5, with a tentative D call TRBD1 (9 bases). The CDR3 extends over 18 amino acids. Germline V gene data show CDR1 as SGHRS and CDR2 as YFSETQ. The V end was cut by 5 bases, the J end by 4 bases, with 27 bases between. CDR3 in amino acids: CASSYRGQGGRPGETQYF. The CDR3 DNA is TGCGCCAGCAGTTACAGGGGGCAGGGCGGGAGGCCAGGAGAGACCCAGTACTTC.

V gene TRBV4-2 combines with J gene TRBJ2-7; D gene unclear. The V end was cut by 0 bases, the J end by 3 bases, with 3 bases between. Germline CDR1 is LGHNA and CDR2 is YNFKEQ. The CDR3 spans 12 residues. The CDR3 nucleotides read TGTGCCAGCAGCCAAGACCGCTACGAGCAGTACTTC. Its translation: CASSQDRYEQYF.